This T cell receptor (beta chain) was recorded in a study of blood T cells in healthy people across ages. Study-wide findings and caveats: Considered underestimates were the diversity estimates obtained from one million T cells. Both naive CD4+ cell counts and diversity were greater in long-lived donors than in aged donors.

For the second PCR, which ran for about 7 to 11 cycles, a sample-barcoded 5' primer and a J-beta primer mix were used. CDR3-containing paired-end reads numbered at least 2.5 million in each sample. MiXCR, applied by TCRdb to the 5' RACE reads, yields one record per CDR3 protein. This sample yields more than 800,000 distinct CDR3 sequences, of which 29% are seen a single time; 15% to 20% belongs to the top ten. In the case of this clonotype: Its antigen is undetermined.

Ranging in age from about 6 to 100, the donors were healthy Caucasian individuals from Russia. Sequencing was done on a sample of blood. The receptor comes from a woman older than 75 in good health.

CDR3 sequence (DNA): TGTGCCAGCAACCCTCAACAGGGTTCTGAAAAACTGTTTTTT. It specifies CASNPQQGSEKLFF. The chain is built from TRBV12-3 or TRBV12-4 and TRBJ1-4; possible D gene TRBD1, 6 bases. V shed 7 bases and J shed 7 bases, with 16 bases lying between them. CDR3 length equals 14 residues.